In its sample, the clone carrying this T cell receptor beta chain was seen many times. No antigen is known for it. This record belongs to a study of blood T cells in healthy people across ages. Overall study findings and caveats: When set beside aged donors, long-lived donors presented more naive CD4+ cells and higher diversity. Diversity figures derived from one million T cells were judged to underestimate the true value.

Through a sample-barcoded 5' primer and a J-beta primer mix, a second PCR was run for about 7 to 12 cycles. TCRdb re-derived calls from the 5' RACE reads in MiXCR, one entry per CDR3 protein. The sample has hundreds of thousands of distinct CDR3 sequences, around half seen once; the top ten hold just under 25%. Donor samples were obtained from healthy Caucasian individuals from Russia, aged about 6 to 95. Peripheral blood from each donor was collected in a volume of 9.5 to 10 milliliters. Source material: blood. The clonotype was recovered from a man older than 75 in good health.

The CDR3 sequence is CASRQLAGGFYEQYF. In DNA, the CDR3 is TGTGCCAGCAGACAACTAGCGGGAGGCTTCTACGAGCAGTACTTC. The J gene is TRBJ2-7, the V gene TRBV6-5, with TRBD2 matching 12 bases. V lost 6 bases, J lost 3 bases, and 6 bases stayed unmatched. The CDR3 runs to 15 residues. Germline CDR1 is MNHEY and CDR2 is SVGAGI.